The 26 T cell receptor beta chains below all came from one sample that was sequenced in a study of blood T cell repertoires in COVID-19. Using immunoSEQ multiplex PCR, the repertoire was profiled, and TCRdb retains in-frame clones only, with some absent. Of some 130,000 clones listed, approximately 80% are singletons. The material sequenced was peripheral blood. The receptor source for this set is an elderly woman with acute or convalescent COVID-19.

The V call is TRBV18, the J call TRBJ1-3; TRBD1 might be the D (5 bases). Germline CDR1 is KGHSH and CDR2 is LQKENI. This CDR3 comprises 16 residues. V lost 3 bases and J lost 2, with 14 bases in between. The CDR3 nucleotides read TGTGCCAGCTCACCTCTCTTCAGGGTGGCTGGAAACACCATATATTTT. It is translated as CASSPLFRVAGNTIYF. The full variable domain, rest sourced from reference TRBV18 and TRBJ1-3, is NAGVMQNPRHLVRRRGQEARLRCSPMKGHSHVYWYRQLPEEGLKFMVYLQKENIIDESGMPKERFSAEFPKEGPSILRIQQVVRGDSAAYFCASSPLFRVAGNTIYFGEGSWLTVV.

This chain joins TRBV5-5 and TRBJ2-2, with D uncertain. Germline assignment: CDR1 SGHKS and CDR2 YYEKEE (reference sequence). The V end was cut by 1 base, the J end by 5 bases, with 6 bases between. CDR3 size: 13 residues. CDR3: CASSLRWTGELFF. CDR3 DNA: TGTGCCAGCAGCTTGCGGTGGACCGGGGAGCTGTTTTTT.

The chain carries TRBV19 and TRBJ1-5; D ambiguous. V was cut by 7 bases and J by 2 bases, with 9 bases left in between. This CDR3 comprises 13 residues. CDR1 and CDR2 from the germline V gene are LNHDA and SQIVND (reference sequence). The CDR3 protein is CASMNRGNQPQHF. The CDR3 nucleotides read TGTGCCAGTATGAACCGGGGCAATCAGCCCCAGCATTTT.

The chain joins TRBV7-2 to TRBJ2-5, with 9 bases that match TRBD2. V lost 0 bases and J lost 7; bases outside the gene matches: 6. The CDR3 is 15 amino acids. The V gene's germline CDR1 is SGHTA and CDR2 FQGNSA. CDR3 loop: CASSLAGGGATTQYF. The CDR3 nucleotides read TGTGCCAGCAGCTTAGCCGGCGGGGGGGCCACGACCCAGTACTTC.

V usage is TRBV13 and J usage is TRBJ2-7, with 9 bases identical to TRBD1. The CDR3 length is 14 residues. J gave up 8 bases and V 3 bases, and 8 bases lay outside the gene matches. CDR1 is PRHDT and CDR2 is FYEKMQ in the germline V gene (reference sequence). The DNA of the CDR3 is TGTGCCAGCAGCTTCGGGGACAGGGACGACAAGCAGTACTTC. This encodes CASSFGDRDDKQYF. The entire variable domain, with the rest obtained from reference TRBV13 and TRBJ2-7, is as follows: AAGVIQSPRHLIKEKRETATLKCYPIPRHDTVYWYQQGPGQDPQFLISFYEKMQSDKGSIPDRFSAQQFSDYHSELNMSSLELGDSALYFCASSFGDRDDKQYFGPGTRLTVT.

CDR3 protein: CASSRGDSNTYEQYF. In DNA form, the CDR3 reads TGTGCCAGCAGCCGTGGGGACAGTAACACCTACGAGCAGTACTTC. V is TRBV2 and J is TRBJ2-7, with 7 positions matching TRBD1. The junction had 10 bases not matched to a gene; V was cut back by 6 bases and J by 2 bases. Germline-derived CDR1 and CDR2 are SNHLY and FYNNEI. CDR3 length equals 15 residues.

The chain joins TRBV6-1 to TRBJ1-5; TRBD1 is a possible D gene (6 bases). Germline lookup yields CDR1 MNHNS and CDR2 SASEGT. The CDR3 spans 15 residues. V lost 3 bases, J lost 2 bases, and 11 bases lay in between. The CDR3 loop reads CASSEGHNRNQPQHF. The CDR3 bases are TGTGCCAGCAGTGAGGGACATAATCGCAATCAGCCCCAGCATTTT.

The V gene is TRBV3-1 (or the pseudogene TRBV3-2), the J gene TRBJ1-5, with TRBD1 identical over 8 bases. With 3 bases clipped from V and 6 bases from J, the junction kept 7 bases outside the gene matches. Per the germline V gene, CDR1 is LGHDT and CDR2 is YNNKEL (reference sequence). The CDR3 has 15 amino acids. The CDR3 loop reads CASSQGQASGQPQHF. CDR3 DNA sequence: TGTGCCAGCAGCCAGGGACAGGCCTCGGGTCAGCCCCAGCATTTT.

The V gene is TRBV6-2 or TRBV6-3, the J gene TRBJ1-5; D possibly corresponds to TRBD1 (5 bases). Germline CDR1 is MNHEY and CDR2 is SVGEGT. The CDR3 runs to 12 residues. V lost 2 bases to trimming and J lost 9 bases, with 8 bases between them. CDR3 region: CASSYPGGPQHF. For the CDR3, the DNA is TGTGCCAGCAGTTACCCGGGGGGGCCCCAGCATTTT.

This clone came up a few times. J is TRBJ2-1 and V is TRBV5-1; 13 nucleotides match TRBD2. CDR1 is SGHRS, CDR2 YFSETQ, per germline. V was clipped by 4 bases and J by 1 base; unmatched bases: 8. The CDR3 runs 18 residues. CDR3 bases: TGCGCCAGCAGCCCACCCCCACTAGCGGGGGGGTCCTACAATGAGCAGTTCTTC. This translates into CASSPPPLAGGSYNEQFF.

This chain uses TRBV3-1 (or the pseudogene TRBV3-2) with TRBJ2-2; D remains unclear. The CDR3 is made up of 15 amino acids. The germline CDR1 and CDR2 sequences are LGHDT and YNNKEL (reference sequence). V was cut by 1 base and J by 2 bases, with 8 bases left in between. The CDR3 reads CASSQGYINTGELFF. DNA for the CDR3: TGTGCCAGCAGCCAAGGGTACATAAACACCGGGGAGCTGTTTTTT.

The rearrangement links TRBV28 to TRBJ2-2, with 9 positions matching TRBD2. This CDR3 region has 17 residues. Unmatched junction bases numbered 12, after V lost 7 bases and J lost 3 bases. Germline V lookup: CDR1 MDHEN, CDR2 SYDVKM. CDR3 amino acids: CASILGAGGPHTGELFF. CDR3 coding DNA: TGTGCCAGCATCCTGGGGGCGGGAGGGCCGCACACCGGGGAGCTGTTTTTT.

CDR3 bases: TGTGCCAGCAGCGGGACAGGGCTTGGAAACACCATATATTTT. This translates into CASSGTGLGNTIYF. The V and J genes are TRBV9 and TRBJ1-3, with 8 bases matching TRBD1. Germline CDR1 reads SGDLS; CDR2 reads YYNGEE. CDR3 length equals 14 residues. After removal of 3 bases from V and 3 bases from J, the junction contained 2 bases not matched to a gene.

The table lists this clone with many counts. A read error may produce the germline difference seen at one junction end. The chain links TRBV14 to TRBJ2-7; tentatively, D is TRBD2 (6 bases). CDR1 and CDR2 from the germline V gene are SGHDN and FVKESK. The CDR3 extends over 14 amino acids. In DNA, the CDR3 is TGTGCCAGCAGCCAAGTTTCCGGGGGAATGATGCTAATGTGG. This codes for CASSQVSGGMMLMW.

This sequence joins TRBV29-1 and TRBJ2-5; D perhaps matches TRBD1 (6 bases). The germline V gene has CDR1 SQVTM and CDR2 ANQGSEA. The V gene lost 3 bases and the J gene lost 4 bases, with 9 bases spanning the gap. CDR3 length equals 12 residues. CDR3 amino acids: CSVDGQRETQYF. CDR3 coding DNA: TGCAGCGTTGACGGACAGAGAGAGACCCAGTACTTC.

Concerning this clone itself: At one end, the junction sequence differs from germline, possibly due to a read error. V gene TRBV2 combines with J gene TRBJ1-2; D is perhaps TRBD1 (6 bases). Germline V CDR1 and CDR2: SNHLY, FYNNEI. The CDR3 totals 11 residues. The chain's CDR3 is CASGGNSGYTF. The CDR3 DNA reads TGTGCCAGCGGGGGCAACTCTGGCTACACCTTC.

V and J are TRBV7-9 and TRBJ1-4, with D unresolved. Trimming removed 5 bases at V and 7 bases at J, with 8 bases between. From germline, CDR1 is SEHNR and CDR2 FQNEAQ (reference sequence). CDR3 length equals 12 residues. The CDR3 reads CASSPAGEKLFF. The CDR3 nucleotides read TGTGCCAGCAGCCCGGCAGGTGAAAAACTGTTTTTT.

The V call is TRBV5-5, the J call TRBJ1-4; the D gene is possibly TRBD1 (6 bases). The CDR3 extends over 15 amino acids. Germline V gene data show CDR1 as SGHKS and CDR2 as YYEKEE (reference sequence). The germline V and J ends were trimmed by 0 bases and 5 bases, with 11 bases remaining between them. The CDR3 coding sequence is TGTGCCAGCAGCTTGGATGCAGGGGTGAATGAAAAACTGTTTTTT. Its translation: CASSLDAGVNEKLFF.

This clone appeared a few times. The chain carries TRBV30 and TRBJ1-2, with a tentative D call TRBD1 (6 bases). Germline CDR1 and CDR2: GTSNPN and SVGIG (reference sequence). The length of the CDR3 is 13 residues. V lost 3 bases, J lost 2 bases, and 10 bases lay in between. For the CDR3, the DNA is TGTGCCTGGAGCTTAGACAGGAACTATGGCTACACCTTC. This translates into CAWSLDRNYGYTF.

This clone was picked up one time. V and J are TRBV10-3 and TRBJ2-3; D is undetermined. The CDR3 length is 12 residues. V was cut by 10 bases and J by 2 bases, with 10 bases left in between. CDR1 and CDR2 from the germline V gene are ENHRY and SYGVKD. The CDR3 DNA reads TGTGCCAGCGGAAGTATCACAGATACGCAGTATTTT. Translated: CASGSITDTQYF.

V is TRBV3-1 (or the pseudogene TRBV3-2) and J is TRBJ1-1, with TRBD1 as a possible D gene (6 bases). With 6 bases removed from V and 1 base from J, the gap between germline ends came to 9 bases. This CDR3 spans 13 amino acids. CDR1 and CDR2 (germline): LGHDT, YNNKEL (reference sequence). For the CDR3, the DNA is TGTGCCAGCAGAAACAGGGAGAACACTGAAGCTTTCTTT. Its translation is CASRNRENTEAFF.

The DNA for the CDR3 is TGTGCCAGCAGCCAAGGAAGGCAGGGCTACGAGCAGTACTTC. Its protein product is CASSQGRQGYEQYF. The V and J genes are TRBV14 and TRBJ2-7; D is perhaps TRBD1 (5 bases). The CDR3 extends over 14 amino acids. Trimming took off 1 base at V and 3 bases at J, with 10 bases between the two ends. The V gene's germline CDR1 is SGHDN and CDR2 FVKESK. The full variable domain, in which reference TRBV14 and TRBJ2-7 provide the parts outside the CDR3, is EAGVTQFPSHSVIEKGQTVTLRCDPISGHDNLYWYRRVMGKEIKFLLHFVKESKQDESGMPNNRFLAERTGGTYSTLKVQPAELEDSGVYFCASSQGRQGYEQYFGPGTRLTVT.

This clone was found a few times. The J gene is TRBJ1-2, the V gene TRBV4-2; 7 positions match TRBD1. Germline V gene lookup returns CDR1 LGHNA and CDR2 YNFKEQ. The CDR3 runs 14 residues. The V and J ends lost 2 bases and 2 bases, in that order; junction bases with no gene match: 2. The CDR3 coding sequence is TGTGCCAGCAGCCAAACGACAGGGAACTATGGCTACACCTTC. It codes for CASSQTTGNYGYTF.

This sequence joins TRBV30 and TRBJ1-5; the D gene is possibly TRBD1 (6 bases). The germline CDR1 and CDR2 sequences are GTSNPN and SVGIG (reference sequence). V dropped 5 bases and J dropped 1 base, with 9 bases sitting between them. The CDR3 totals 13 residues. CDR3: CAWGRGSNQPQHF. In nucleotides, the CDR3 is TGTGCCTGGGGCAGGGGCAGCAATCAGCCCCAGCATTTT.

The rearrangement joins TRBV7-9 to TRBJ1-1; possibly TRBD1 for D (5 bases). With 6 bases removed from V and 0 bases from J, the gap between germline ends came to 14 bases. In germline, CDR1 is SEHNR, CDR2 FQNEAQ (reference sequence). CDR3 length: 15 amino acids. The CDR3 bases are TGTGCCAGCAGAACTAGACGGGGGATGAACACTGAAGCTTTCTTT. This encodes CASRTRRGMNTEAFF.

This sequence joins TRBV3-1 (or the pseudogene TRBV3-2) and TRBJ1-6; tentative D call: TRBD1 (5 bases). Looked up from germline, CDR1 is LGHDT and CDR2 is YNNKEL (reference sequence). The CDR3 is 13 residues long. Deletions cut 3 bases from V and 8 bases from J, with 8 bases between. The CDR3 DNA reads as TGTGCCAGCAGCCAGGGCAGGGATTCACCCCTCCACTTT. This codes for CASSQGRDSPLHF.